This T cell receptor (beta chain) stems from a study of T cell repertoires in cytomegalovirus infection. Study context: Public TCR beta signature analysis indicated the presence of both CMV infection and matching HLA type. The study's findings and limits: Dominating the ex vivo response were HLA-C-restricted CMV-specific TCR beta clonotypes. Accumulated public TCR beta family frequency recognized individuals carrying CMV together with the relevant HLA.

Germline CDR1 SGHTA, CDR2 FQGNSA. V was clipped by 3 bases and J by 8 bases, with 14 bases between them. This CDR3 is 14 amino acids long. This clonotype appeared many times. Its cognate antigen is unknown. TCRdb redid the calling of the reads with MiXCR, one entry per CDR3 protein. Of roughly 240,000 distinct CDR3 sequences detected, roughly 6.5% appear once; the ten largest clones hold about 6%. The genes are TRBV7-2 and TRBJ2-1, with D unclear. The clonotype originates from a human donor in good health (CMV status not recorded). Some clones in this sample may be carry-over from other donors' samples. The sequencing input was PBMCs. This chain's CDR3 is CASSFGYRRDEQFF. The CDR3, as DNA: TGTGCCAGCAGCTTTGGTTATCGCCGGGATGAGCAGTTCTTC.